The T cell receptor beta chain under discussion was sequenced for a study of blood T cell repertoires in COVID-19. Per the authors' pipeline: Amplification of reference gene primers was used by the study to estimate nucleated cell counts. This table comes from immunoSEQ multiplex PCR, and its TCRdb copy is limited to in-frame clones, with some not included. V and J calls and clone size come straight from that table; D and trimming were deduced from the DNA. The sample shows approximately 70,000 clones, roughly 90% of them seen only once. Germline V CDR1 and CDR2: SEHNR, FQNEAQ (reference sequence). The CDR3 totals 16 residues. Trimming removed 0 bases from V and 0 bases from J, with 12 bases in between.

The J gene is TRBJ2-7, the V gene TRBV7-9, with TRBD2 as a possible D gene (7 bases). Material: peripheral blood. The TCR was taken from a human donor in a cohort sampled during active COVID-19. The CDR3: CASSLAGGPSSYEQYF. In nucleotides, the CDR3 is TGTGCCAGCAGCTTAGCGGGGGGGCCGAGCTCCTACGAGCAGTACTTC.